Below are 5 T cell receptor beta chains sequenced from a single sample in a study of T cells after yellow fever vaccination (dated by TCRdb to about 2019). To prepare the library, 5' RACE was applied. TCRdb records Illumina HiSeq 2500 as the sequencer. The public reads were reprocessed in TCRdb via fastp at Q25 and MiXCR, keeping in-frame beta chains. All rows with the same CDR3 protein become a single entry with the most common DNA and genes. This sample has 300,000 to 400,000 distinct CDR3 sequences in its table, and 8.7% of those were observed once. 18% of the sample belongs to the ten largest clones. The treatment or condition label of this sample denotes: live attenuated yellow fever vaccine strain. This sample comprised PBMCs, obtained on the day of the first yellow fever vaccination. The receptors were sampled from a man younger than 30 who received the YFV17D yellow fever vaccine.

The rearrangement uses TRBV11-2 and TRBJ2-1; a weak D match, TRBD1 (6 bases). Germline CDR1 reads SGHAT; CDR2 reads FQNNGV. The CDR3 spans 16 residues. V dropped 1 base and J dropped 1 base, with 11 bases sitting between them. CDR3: CASSLVRGKSYNEQFF. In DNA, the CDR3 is TGTGCCAGCAGCTTAGTGAGGGGGAAATCCTACAATGAGCAGTTCTTC.

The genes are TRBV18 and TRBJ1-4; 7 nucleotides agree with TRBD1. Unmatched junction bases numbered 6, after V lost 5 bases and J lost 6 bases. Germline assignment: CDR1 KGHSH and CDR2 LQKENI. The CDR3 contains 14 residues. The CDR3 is CASSATGVDEKLFF. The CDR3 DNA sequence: TGTGCCAGCTCAGCCACAGGGGTAGATGAAAAACTGTTTTTT.

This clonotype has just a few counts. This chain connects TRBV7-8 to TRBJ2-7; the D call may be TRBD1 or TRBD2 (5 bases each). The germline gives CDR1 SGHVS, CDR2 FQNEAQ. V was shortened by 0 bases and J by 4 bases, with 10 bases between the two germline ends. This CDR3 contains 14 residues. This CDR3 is CASSLAGTRYEQYV. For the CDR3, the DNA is TGTGCCAGCAGCTTAGCAGGGACCAGATACGAGCAGTACGTC.

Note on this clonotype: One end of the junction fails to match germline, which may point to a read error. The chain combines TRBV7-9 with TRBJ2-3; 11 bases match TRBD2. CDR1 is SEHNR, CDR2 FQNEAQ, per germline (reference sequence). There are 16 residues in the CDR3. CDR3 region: CASSSSLAGEPDTHYF. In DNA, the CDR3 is TGTGCCAGCAGCTCATCACTAGCGGGGGAGCCGGATACGCATTATTTT.

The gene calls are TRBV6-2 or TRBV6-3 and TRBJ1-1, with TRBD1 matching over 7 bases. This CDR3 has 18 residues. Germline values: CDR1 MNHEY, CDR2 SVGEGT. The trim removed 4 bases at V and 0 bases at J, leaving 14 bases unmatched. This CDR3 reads CASSSPFSGGRMNTEAFF. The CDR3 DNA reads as TGTGCCAGCAGTTCCCCATTCTCAGGGGGGCGCATGAACACTGAAGCTTTCTTT.